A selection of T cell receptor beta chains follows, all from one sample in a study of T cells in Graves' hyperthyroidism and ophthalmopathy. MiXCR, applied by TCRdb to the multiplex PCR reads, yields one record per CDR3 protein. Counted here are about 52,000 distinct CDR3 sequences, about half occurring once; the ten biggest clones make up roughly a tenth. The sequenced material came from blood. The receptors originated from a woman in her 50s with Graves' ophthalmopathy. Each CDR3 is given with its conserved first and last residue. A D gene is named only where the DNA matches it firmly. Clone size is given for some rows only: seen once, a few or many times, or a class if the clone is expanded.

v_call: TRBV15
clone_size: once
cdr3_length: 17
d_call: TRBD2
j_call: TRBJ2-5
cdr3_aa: CATSRDRLAGGQETQYF
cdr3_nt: TGTGCCACCAGCAGAGATCGACTAGCGGGGGGGCAAGAGACCCAGTACTTC

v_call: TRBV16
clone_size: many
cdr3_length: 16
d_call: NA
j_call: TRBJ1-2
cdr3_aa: CASSQLRGPTNYGYTF
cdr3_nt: TGTGCCAGCAGCCAATTGCGGGGGCCCACCAACTATGGCTACACCTTC

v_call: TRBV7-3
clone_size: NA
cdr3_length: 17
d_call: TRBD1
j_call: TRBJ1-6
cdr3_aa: CASSLEGRDSFNSPLHF
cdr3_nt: TGTGCCAGCAGCCTGGAAGGAAGGGACAGCTTTAATTCACCCCTCCACTTT

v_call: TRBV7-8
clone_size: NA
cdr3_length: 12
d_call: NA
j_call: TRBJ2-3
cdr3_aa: CASRRLTDTQYF
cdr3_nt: TGTGCCAGCAGAAGGCTCACAGATACGCAGTATTTT

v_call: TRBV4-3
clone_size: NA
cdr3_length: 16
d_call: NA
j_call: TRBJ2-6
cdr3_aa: CASSQDTVLSANVLTF
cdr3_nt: TGCGCCAGCAGCCAAGACACGGTTCTATCGGCCAACGTCCTGACTTTC

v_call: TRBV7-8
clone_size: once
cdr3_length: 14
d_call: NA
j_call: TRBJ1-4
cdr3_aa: CASSLMGHSEKLFF
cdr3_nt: TGTGCCAGCAGCTTAATGGGACATTCTGAAAAACTGTTTTTT

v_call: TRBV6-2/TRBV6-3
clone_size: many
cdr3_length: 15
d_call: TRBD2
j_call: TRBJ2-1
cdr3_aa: CASSPGTSTNNEQFF
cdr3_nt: TGTGCCAGCAGTCCCGGGACTAGCACTAACAATGAGCAGTTCTTC

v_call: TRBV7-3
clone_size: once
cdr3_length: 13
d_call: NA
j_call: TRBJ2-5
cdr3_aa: CASSYPGEETQYF
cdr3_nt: TGTGCCAGCAGTTATCCGGGTGAGGAGACCCAGTACTTC

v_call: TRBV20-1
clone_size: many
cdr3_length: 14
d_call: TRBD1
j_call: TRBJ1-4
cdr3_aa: CSARGQGRNEKLFF
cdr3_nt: TGCAGTGCTAGAGGACAGGGGCGTAATGAAAAACTGTTTTTT

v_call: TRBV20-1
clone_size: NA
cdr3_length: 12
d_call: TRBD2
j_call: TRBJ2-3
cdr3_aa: CSVQRGGIEQYF
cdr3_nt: TGCAGTGTCCAGCGGGGGGGTATTGAGCAGTATTTT

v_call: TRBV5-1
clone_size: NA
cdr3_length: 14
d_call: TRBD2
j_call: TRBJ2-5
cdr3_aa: CASSLSGRGETQYF
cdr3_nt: TGCGCCAGCAGCTTGAGCGGGAGAGGCGAGACCCAGTACTTC

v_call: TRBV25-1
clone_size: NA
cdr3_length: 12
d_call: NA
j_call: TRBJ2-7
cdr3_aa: CARISGRGEQYF
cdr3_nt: TGTGCTAGAATCTCAGGTCGGGGCGAGCAGTACTTC

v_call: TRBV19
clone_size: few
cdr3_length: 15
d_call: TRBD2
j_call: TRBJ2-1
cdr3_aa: CASSPGGSSYNEQFF
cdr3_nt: TGTGCCAGTAGTCCGGGGGGGAGCTCCTACAATGAGCAGTTCTTC

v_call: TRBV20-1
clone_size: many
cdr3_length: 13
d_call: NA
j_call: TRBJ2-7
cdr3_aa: CSASGYRRYEQYF
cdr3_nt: TGCAGTGCTTCAGGGTATCGTCGCTACGAGCAGTACTTC

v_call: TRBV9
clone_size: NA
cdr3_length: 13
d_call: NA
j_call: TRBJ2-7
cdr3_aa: CASSVSDEYEQYF
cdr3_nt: TGTGCTAGCAGCGTCAGCGACGAATACGAGCAGTACTTC

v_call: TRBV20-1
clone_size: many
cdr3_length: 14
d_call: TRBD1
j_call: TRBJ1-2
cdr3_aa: CSASPTGANYGYTF
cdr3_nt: TGCAGTGCTTCCCCGACAGGGGCAAACTATGGCTACACCTTC

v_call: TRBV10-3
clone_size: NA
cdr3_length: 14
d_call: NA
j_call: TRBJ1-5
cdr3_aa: CAISETRDNQPQHF
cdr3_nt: TGTGCCATCAGTGAGACAAGAGACAATCAGCCCCAGCATTTT

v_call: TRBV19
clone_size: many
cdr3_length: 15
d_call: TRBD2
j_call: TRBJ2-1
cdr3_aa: CASQRTSGSFDEQFF
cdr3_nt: TGTGCCAGTCAGCGGACTAGCGGGAGTTTCGATGAGCAGTTCTTC

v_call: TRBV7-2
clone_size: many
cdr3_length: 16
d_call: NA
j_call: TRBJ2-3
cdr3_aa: CASSLVAGTSTDTQYF
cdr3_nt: TGTGCCAGCAGCTTAGTCGCGGGGACGAGCACAGATACGCAGTATTTT

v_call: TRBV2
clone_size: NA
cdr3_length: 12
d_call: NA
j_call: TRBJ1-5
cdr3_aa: CARSTANQPQHF
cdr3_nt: TGTGCTAGATCCACGGCAAATCAGCCCCAGCATTTT

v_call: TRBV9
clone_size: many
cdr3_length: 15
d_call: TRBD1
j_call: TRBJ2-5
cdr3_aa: CASSLRTGGSETQYF
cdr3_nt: TGTGCCAGCAGCTTAAGGACAGGGGGCAGTGAGACCCAGTACTTC

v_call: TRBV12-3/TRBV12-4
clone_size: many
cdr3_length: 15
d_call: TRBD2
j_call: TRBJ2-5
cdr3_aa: CASSFRASGRETQYF
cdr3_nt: TGTGCCAGCAGTTTTCGGGCTAGCGGGAGGGAGACCCAGTACTTC

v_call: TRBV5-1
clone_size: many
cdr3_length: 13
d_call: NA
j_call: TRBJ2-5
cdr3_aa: CASRSGVGETQYF
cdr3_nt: TGCGCCAGCCGGTCGGGGGTCGGAGAGACCCAGTACTTC

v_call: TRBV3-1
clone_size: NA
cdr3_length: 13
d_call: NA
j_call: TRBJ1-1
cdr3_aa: CASSPRRNTEAFF
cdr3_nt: TGTGCCAGCAGCCCTAGGAGAAACACTGAAGCTTTCTTT

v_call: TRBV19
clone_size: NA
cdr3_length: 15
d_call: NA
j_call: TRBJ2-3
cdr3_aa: CASSITGPSTDTQYF
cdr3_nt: TGTGCCAGTAGTATTACAGGCCCCTCCACAGATACGCAGTATTTT

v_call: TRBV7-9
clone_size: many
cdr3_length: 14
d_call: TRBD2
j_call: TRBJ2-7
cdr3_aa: CASSLLAGGSEQYF
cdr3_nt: TGTGCCAGCAGCTTACTAGCGGGAGGGAGCGAGCAGTACTTC

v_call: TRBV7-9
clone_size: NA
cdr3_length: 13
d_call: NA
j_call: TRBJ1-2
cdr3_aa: CASGLDGGYGCTF
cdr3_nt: TGTGCCAGCGGCTTAGACGGGGGCTATGGCTGCACCTTC

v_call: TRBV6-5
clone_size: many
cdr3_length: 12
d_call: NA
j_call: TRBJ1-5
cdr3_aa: CASSYSGGVQHF
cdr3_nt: TGTGCCAGCAGTTACTCCGGGGGGGTCCAGCATTTT

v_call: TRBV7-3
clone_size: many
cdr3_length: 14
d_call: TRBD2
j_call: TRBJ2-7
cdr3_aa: CASKRTSDSYEQYF
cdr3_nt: TGTGCCAGCAAGAGGACTAGCGACTCCTACGAGCAGTACTTC

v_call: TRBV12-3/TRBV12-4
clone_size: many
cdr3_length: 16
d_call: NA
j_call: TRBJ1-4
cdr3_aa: CASSPGLSATNEKLFF
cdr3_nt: TGTGCCAGCAGTCCGGGCCTGTCTGCAACTAATGAAAAACTGTTTTTT

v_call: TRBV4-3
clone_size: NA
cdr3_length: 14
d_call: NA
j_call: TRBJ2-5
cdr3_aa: CASSQSDRGGTQYF
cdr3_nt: TGCGCCAGCAGCCAATCGGACAGAGGGGGGACCCAGTACTTC

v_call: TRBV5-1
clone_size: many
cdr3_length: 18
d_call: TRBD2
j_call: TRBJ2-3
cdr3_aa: CASSPGRAGGTSTDTQYF
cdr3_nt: TGCGCCAGCAGCCCCGGCCGGGCGGGAGGTACTAGCACAGATACGCAGTATTTT

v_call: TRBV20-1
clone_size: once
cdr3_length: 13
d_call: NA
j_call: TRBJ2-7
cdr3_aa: CSAVRGAVYEQYF
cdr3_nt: TGCAGTGCTGTCCGGGGCGCAGTCTACGAGCAGTACTTC

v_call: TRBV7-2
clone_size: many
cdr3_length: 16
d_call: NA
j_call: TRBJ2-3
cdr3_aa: CASSLAAGTSTDTQYF
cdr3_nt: TGTGCCAGCAGCTTAGCCGCGGGGACGAGCACAGATACGCAGTATTTT

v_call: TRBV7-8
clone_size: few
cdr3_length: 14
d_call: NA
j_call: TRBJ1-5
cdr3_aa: CASSPEGIGQPQHF
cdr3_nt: TGTGCCAGCAGCCCCGAAGGGATCGGCCAGCCCCAGCATTTT

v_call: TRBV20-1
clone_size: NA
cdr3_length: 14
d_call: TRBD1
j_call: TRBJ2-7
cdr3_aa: CSASRDRGTYEQYF
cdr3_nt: TGCAGTGCTTCCCGGGACAGGGGCACCTACGAGCAGTACTTC

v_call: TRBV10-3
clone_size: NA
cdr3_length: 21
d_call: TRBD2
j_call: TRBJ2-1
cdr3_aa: CAISERWDTGTSGSIDNEQFF
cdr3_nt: TGTGCCATCAGTGAGCGATGGGACACCGGGACTAGCGGGAGTATCGACAATGAGCAGTTCTTC

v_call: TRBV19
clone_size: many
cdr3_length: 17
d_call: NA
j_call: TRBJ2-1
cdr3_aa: CASSKLSGHGADNEQFF
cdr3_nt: TGTGCCAGTAGTAAACTAAGCGGGCACGGGGCGGACAATGAGCAGTTCTTC

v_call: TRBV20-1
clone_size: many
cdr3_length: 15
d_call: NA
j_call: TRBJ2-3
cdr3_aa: CSAGELMGARDTQYF
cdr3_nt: TGCAGTGCTGGGGAGTTGATGGGGGCGCGAGATACGCAGTATTTT

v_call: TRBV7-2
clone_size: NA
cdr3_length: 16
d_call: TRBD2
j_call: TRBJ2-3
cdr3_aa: CASSQASGGPTDTQYF
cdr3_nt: TGTGCCAGCAGCCAAGCTAGCGGGGGACCCACAGATACGCAGTATTTT

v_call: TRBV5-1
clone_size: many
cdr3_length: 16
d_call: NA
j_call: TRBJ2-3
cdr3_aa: CASSSSSPQGRDTQYF
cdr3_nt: TGCGCCAGCAGCTCGTCGAGTCCCCAGGGAAGAGATACGCAGTATTTT

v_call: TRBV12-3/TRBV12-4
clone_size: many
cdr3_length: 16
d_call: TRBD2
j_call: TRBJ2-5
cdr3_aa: CASSLSGGGPRETQYF
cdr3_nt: TGTGCCAGCAGTTTAAGTGGGGGGGGTCCCCGAGAGACCCAGTACTTC

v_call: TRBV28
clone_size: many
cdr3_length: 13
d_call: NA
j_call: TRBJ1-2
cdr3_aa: CASFDGANYGYTF
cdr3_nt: TGTGCCAGCTTCGATGGAGCTAACTATGGCTACACCTTC

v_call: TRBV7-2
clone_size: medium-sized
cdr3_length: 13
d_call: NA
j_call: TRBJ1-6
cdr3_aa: CASSLAGGSPLHF
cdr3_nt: TGTGCCAGCAGCTTAGCTGGGGGTTCGCCCCTCCACTTT

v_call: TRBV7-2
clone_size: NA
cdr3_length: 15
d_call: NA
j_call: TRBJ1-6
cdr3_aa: CASGQGGTENSPLHF
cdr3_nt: TGCGCCAGCGGCCAGGGTGGGACGGAGAATTCACCCCTCCACTTT

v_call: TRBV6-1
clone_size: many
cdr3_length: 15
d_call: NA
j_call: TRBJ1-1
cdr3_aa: CASSEEGHLNTEAFF
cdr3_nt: TGTGCCAGCAGTGAAGAGGGACACTTGAACACTGAAGCTTTCTTT

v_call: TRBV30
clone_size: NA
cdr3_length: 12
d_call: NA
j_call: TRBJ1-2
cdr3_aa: CACPGTDYGYTF
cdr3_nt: TGTGCCTGTCCCGGGACTGACTATGGCTACACCTTC

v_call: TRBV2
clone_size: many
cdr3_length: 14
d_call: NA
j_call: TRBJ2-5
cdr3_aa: CASSGLEDQETQYF
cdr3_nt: TGTGCCAGCAGTGGTCTGGAGGATCAAGAGACCCAGTACTTC

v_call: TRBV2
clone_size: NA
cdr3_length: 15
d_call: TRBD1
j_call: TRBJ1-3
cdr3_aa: CANSEARGPGNTIYF
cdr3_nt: TGTGCCAACAGTGAAGCGAGGGGGCCTGGGAACACCATATATTTT

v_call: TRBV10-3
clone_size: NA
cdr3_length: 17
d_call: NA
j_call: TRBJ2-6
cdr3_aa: CAISEWGGASGANVLTF
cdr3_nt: TGTGCCATCAGTGAGTGGGGGGGGGCTTCTGGGGCCAACGTCCTGACTTTC

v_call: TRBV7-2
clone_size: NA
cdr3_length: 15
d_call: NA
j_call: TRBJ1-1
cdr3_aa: CASSLGQGSNTEASF
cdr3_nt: TGTGCCAGCAGCTTAGGGCAGGGGTCGAACACTGAAGCTTCCTTT

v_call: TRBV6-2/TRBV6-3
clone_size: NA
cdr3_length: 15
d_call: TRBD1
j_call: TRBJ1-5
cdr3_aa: CASSDRGYSNQPQHF
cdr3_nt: TGTGCCAGCAGTGACAGGGGTTATAGCAATCAGCCCCAGCATTTT

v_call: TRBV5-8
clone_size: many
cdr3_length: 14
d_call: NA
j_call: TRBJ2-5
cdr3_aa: CASSRSSVEETQYF
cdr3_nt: TGTGCCAGCAGCAGATCTAGCGTAGAAGAGACCCAGTACTTC

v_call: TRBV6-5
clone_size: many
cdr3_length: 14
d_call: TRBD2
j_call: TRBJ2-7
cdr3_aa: CASSYERGTYEQYF
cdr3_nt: TGTGCCAGCAGTTATGAGCGGGGGACCTACGAGCAGTACTTC

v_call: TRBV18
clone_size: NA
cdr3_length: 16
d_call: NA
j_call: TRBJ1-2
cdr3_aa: CASSPELGERIYGYTF
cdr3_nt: TGTGCCAGCTCACCAGAGCTGGGGGAGAGGATCTATGGCTACACCTTC

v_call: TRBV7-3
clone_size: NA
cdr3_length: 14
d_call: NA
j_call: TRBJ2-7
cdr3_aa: CASSPQWGSYEQYF
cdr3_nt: TGTGCCAGCAGCCCCCAGTGGGGCTCCTACGAGCAGTACTTC

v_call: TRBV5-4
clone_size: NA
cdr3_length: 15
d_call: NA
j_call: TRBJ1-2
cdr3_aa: CASSLVTGTSYGYTF
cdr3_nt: TGTGCCAGCAGCTTGGTAACAGGGACCAGCTATGGCTACACCTTC

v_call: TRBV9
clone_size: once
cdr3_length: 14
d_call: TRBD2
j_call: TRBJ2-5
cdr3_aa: CASSGGGRDETQYF
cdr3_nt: TGTGCCAGCAGCGGGGGCGGGAGGGACGAGACCCAGTACTTC